Listed below are T cell receptor beta chains from one sample, sequenced in a study of shared clonotypes between healthy human individuals. Profiling relied on immunoSEQ multiplex PCR, and the TCRdb table lists in-frame clones only, not all of them. This table has about 2,200,000 clones, about 92% appearing once. The sequencing input was naive CD8+ T cells from PBMCs. These receptors originate from a young man in good health. Some clones in this sample may be carry-over from other donors' samples. Each CDR3 is given without its conserved first and last residue. Fields, in order: D gene, J gene, V gene, CDR3 protein. The D gene is left open where the match is weak.

D: NA; J: TRBJ1-1; V: TRBV7-9; CDR3: ASSLVSATANEAF
D: TRBD2; J: TRBJ2-5; V: TRBV4-2; CDR3: ASSQASGQETQY
D: TRBD1; J: TRBJ1-2; V: TRBV29-1; CDR3: SVNRGTGSSGYT
D: TRBD2; J: TRBJ2-3; V: TRBV28; CDR3: ASSFLAGAGDTQY
D: NA; J: TRBJ1-1; V: TRBV19; CDR3: ASSPQGITRLHNEAF
D: NA; J: TRBJ2-7; V: TRBV5-4; CDR3: ASSLGRGASYEQY
D: TRBD1; J: TRBJ2-7; V: TRBV5-6; CDR3: ASSLRTGPSYEQY
D: NA; J: TRBJ2-1; V: TRBV2; CDR3: ASSDPGQHNEQF
D: NA; J: TRBJ2-1; V: TRBV2; CDR3: ASSEAPRAEQF
D: NA; J: TRBJ2-5; V: TRBV28; CDR3: ASIWASGETQY
D: NA; J: TRBJ2-5; V: TRBV28; CDR3: ASSFFAQRQETQY
D: NA; J: TRBJ2-1; V: TRBV27; CDR3: ASSLPPGLPYNEQF